This TCR beta chain was identified during a study of naive and memory T cell subsets. Study-wide results and limits: Especially in CD8 cells, naive repertoires contained a few larger clonotypes, possibly CD45RA-re-expressing memory cells. Over 95% of naive TCR sequences appeared only once after error correction, unlike memory subsets.

The germline V gene encodes CDR1 MDHEN and CDR2 SYDVKM. There are 16 residues in the CDR3. V lost 6 bases, J lost 0 bases, and 18 bases lay in between. Comment on this clonotype: Antigen unknown.

Two oligonucleotides, mixed equimolar, formed the beta constant-region primer covering TRBC1 and TRBC2. The ligated cDNA underwent four PCR rounds using SP2 and nested alpha and beta constant-region primers. Via MiXCR, TCRdb re-called the UMI-ligation and nested PCR reads, giving one row per CDR3 protein. The table lists approximately 140,000 distinct CDR3 sequences, 22% of them singletons. V usage is TRBV28 and J usage is TRBJ2-7; D is possibly TRBD2 (6 bases). The source is a human donor in good health. Specimen: naive CD4+ T cells from blood. CDR3 nucleotide sequence: TGTGCCAGCAGCACCCCCGTTGCGGGAACCTCCTACGAGCAGTACTTC. Translated, it gives CASSTPVAGTSYEQYF.